The present T cell receptor (beta chain) was sequenced within a study of cytomegalovirus exposure and HLA in healthy donors. Turning to this clone: Its antigen is still unknown.

Points from the study as a whole: Previously analyzed data showed that most TCR beta V segments were productive at a frequency of about 90% or about 30%. When a later analysis compared HLA-associated TCR beta chains with equally common others, the HLA-associated chains turned out to be more clonally expanded and to have lower generation probabilities.

60 Vbeta and 13 Jbeta primers were used in PCR. As handled by the study authors: Approximately 9.9 million of 80 million to 85 million unique TCR beta chains were shared, per a later count. Produced via immunoSEQ multiplex PCR; TCRdb's table is partial and in-frame only. V and J calls and clone size are given by that table; D and trimming were obtained from the DNA. The sample has around 89,000 clones, 65% to 85% seen once. Germline-derived CDR1 and CDR2 are SNHLY and FYNNEI. V lost 4 bases and J lost 3; bases outside the gene matches: 6. This CDR3 is built from 15 residues. The sequence was collected from a girl aged 2 to 10 in good health and CMV-seropositive. The gene calls are TRBV2 and TRBJ1-5; TRBD1 matches 7 bases. Specimen: PBMCs. CDR3 loop: CASSVPGQNNQPQHF. The CDR3 DNA follows: TGTGCCAGCAGTGTTCCGGGACAGAACAATCAGCCCCAGCATTTT.